This T cell receptor (beta chain) was retrieved from a study of T cell changes during pregnancy in multiple sclerosis. V lost 3 bases, J lost 1 base, and 5 bases lay in between. Germline values: CDR1 MRHNA, CDR2 SNTAGT. The CDR3 loop spans 13 amino acids. Some clones are missing from TCRdb's copy, which holds only in-frame ones; the method was immunoSEQ multiplex PCR. The sample lists 75,000 to 90,000 clones, around 90% seen once, with roughly 4% in the top ten. The TCR was taken from a female donor in good health, serving as a control in a pregnancy study. Some clones in this sample may be carry-over from other donors' samples. Sequenced material: PBMCs, taken in the first trimester of pregnancy. The chain joins TRBV6-4 to TRBJ2-3; D is possibly TRBD2 (5 bases). The CDR3 region is CASSEAGTDTQYF. As DNA, the CDR3 is TGTGCCAGCAGTGAAGCGGGCACAGATACGCAGTATTTT.